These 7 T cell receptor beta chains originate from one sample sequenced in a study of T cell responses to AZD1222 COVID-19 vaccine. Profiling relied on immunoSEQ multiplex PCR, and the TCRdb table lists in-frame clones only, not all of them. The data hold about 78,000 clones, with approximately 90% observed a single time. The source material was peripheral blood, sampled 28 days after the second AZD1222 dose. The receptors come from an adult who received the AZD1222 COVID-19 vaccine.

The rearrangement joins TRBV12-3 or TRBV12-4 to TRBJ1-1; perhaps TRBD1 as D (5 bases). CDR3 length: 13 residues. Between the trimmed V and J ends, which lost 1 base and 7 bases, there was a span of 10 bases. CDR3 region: CASSLGTTREAFF. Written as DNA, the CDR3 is TGTGCCAGCAGTTTAGGGACAACCCGTGAAGCTTTCTTT.

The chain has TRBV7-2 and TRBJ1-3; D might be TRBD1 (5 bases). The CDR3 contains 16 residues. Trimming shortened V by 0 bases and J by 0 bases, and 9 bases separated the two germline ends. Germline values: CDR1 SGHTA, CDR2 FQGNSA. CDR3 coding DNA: TGTGCCAGCAGCTTAGCCGGGGCCTCCTCTGGAAACACCATATATTTT. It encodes CASSLAGASSGNTIYF.

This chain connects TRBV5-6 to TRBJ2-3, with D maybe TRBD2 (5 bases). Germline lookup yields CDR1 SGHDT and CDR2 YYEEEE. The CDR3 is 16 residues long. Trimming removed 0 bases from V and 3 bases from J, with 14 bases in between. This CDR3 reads CASSLEVGLRTDTQYF. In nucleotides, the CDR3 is TGTGCCAGCAGCTTGGAAGTAGGACTGCGGACAGATACGCAGTATTTT.

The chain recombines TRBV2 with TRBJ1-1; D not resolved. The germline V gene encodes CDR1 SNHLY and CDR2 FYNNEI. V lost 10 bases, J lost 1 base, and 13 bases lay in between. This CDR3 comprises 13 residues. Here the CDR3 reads CATFRESNTEAFF. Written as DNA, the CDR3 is TGTGCCACATTCCGGGAATCGAACACTGAAGCTTTCTTT.

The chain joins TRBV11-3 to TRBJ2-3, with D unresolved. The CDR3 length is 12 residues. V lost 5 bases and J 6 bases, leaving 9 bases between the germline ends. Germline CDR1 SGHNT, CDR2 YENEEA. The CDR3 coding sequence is TGTGCCAGCAGCCAAACGAAGGATACGCAGTATTTT. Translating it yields CASSQTKDTQYF.

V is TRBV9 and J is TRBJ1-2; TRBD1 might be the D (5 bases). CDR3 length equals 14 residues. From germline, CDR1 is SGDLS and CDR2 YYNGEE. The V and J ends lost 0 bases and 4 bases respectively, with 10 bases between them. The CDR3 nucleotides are TGTGCCAGCAGCGTAGGGCAGGGAGGCTATGGCTACACCTTC. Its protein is CASSVGQGGYGYTF.

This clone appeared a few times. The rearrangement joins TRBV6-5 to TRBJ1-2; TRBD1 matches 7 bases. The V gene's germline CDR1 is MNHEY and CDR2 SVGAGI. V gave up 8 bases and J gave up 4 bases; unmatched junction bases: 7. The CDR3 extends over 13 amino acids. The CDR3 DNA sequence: TGTGCCAGCCAGCGGGACAGAACCTATGGCTACACCTTC. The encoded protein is CASQRDRTYGYTF.